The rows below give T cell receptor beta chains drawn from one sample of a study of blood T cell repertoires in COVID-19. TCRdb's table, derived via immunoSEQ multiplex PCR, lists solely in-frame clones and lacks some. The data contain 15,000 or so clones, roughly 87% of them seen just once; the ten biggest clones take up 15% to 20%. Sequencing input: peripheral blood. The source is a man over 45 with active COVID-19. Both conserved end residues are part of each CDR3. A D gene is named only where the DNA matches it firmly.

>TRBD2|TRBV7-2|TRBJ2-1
TGTGCCAGCAGCTTATATGGGACTAGCACATACGAGCAGTTCTTC
CASSLYGTSTYEQFF
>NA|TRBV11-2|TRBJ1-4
TGTGCCAGCAGCTTACGAGCGACTAATGAAAAACTGTTTTTT
CASSLRATNEKLFF
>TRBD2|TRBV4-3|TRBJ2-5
TGCGCCAGCAGCCAAGATCGGGAGGCGGGGACCCAGTACTTC
CASSQDREAGTQYF
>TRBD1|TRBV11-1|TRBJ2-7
TGTGCCAGCAGCCATCCAACAGGGGGATTGTACGAGCAGTACTTC
CASSHPTGGLYEQYF
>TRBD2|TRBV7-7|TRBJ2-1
TGTGCTAGCAGCTTAGCAGCGGGAGGGGAGCAGTTCTTC
CASSLAAGGEQFF
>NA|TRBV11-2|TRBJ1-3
TGTGCCAGCAGCTCCTCAACAGGGAACTCTGGAAACACCATATATTTT
CASSSSTGNSGNTIYF
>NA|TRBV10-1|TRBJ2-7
TGCGCCAGCAGTGAAACCCAGGGGAACTACGAGCAGTACTTC
CASSETQGNYEQYF
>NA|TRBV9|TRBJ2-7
TGTGCCAGCAGCGTACGATTAATAGGGGCCGAGCAGTACTTC
CASSVRLIGAEQYF
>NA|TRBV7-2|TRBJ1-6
TGTGCCAGCAGCCCATCCAGATTCAATTCACCCCTCCACTTT
CASSPSRFNSPLHF
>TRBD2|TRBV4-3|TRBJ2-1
TGCGCCAGCAGCCCCCCGGCGGGCGGGAGTGGGATGGGTGAGCAGTTCTTC
CASSPPAGGSGMGEQFF
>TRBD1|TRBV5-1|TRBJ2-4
TGCGCCAGCAGCTTGGGACAGGGCGACAGTAACATTCAGTACTTC
CASSLGQGDSNIQYF